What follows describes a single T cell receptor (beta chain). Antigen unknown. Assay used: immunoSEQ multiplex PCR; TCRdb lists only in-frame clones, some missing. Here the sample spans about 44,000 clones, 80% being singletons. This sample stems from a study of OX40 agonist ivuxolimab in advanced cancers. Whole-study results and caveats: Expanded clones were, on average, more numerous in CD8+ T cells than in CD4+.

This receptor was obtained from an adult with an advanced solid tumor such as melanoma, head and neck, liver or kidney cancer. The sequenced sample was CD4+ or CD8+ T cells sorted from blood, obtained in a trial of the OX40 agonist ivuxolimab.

The CDR3 sequence is CASSIGLPSTDTQYF. CDR3 coding DNA: TGTGCCAGTAGTATTGGGCTCCCGAGCACAGATACGCAGTATTTT. This sequence joins TRBV19 and TRBJ2-3; D not certain. The CDR3 consists of 15 residues. From germline, CDR1 is LNHDA and CDR2 SQIVND (reference sequence). The germline V and J ends were trimmed by 3 bases and 0 bases, with 10 bases remaining between them.